This TCR beta chain comes out of a study of cytomegalovirus exposure and HLA in healthy donors. Study-wide findings and caveats: The study reported that TCR beta sequences accurately predicted HLA-A and HLA-B alleles in most subjects. Associated with cytomegalovirus, according to the listing, were around 170 TCR beta chains. Generally TCR sequences proved uncommon, though certain public TCRs appeared in numerous donors.

This CDR3 contains 14 residues. Germline V gene data show CDR1 as SNHLY and CDR2 as FYNNEI. V shed 4 bases and J 4 bases; nucleotides not matched to a gene: 4. PCR primers comprised 60 Vbeta and 13 Jbeta primers. Measured with immunoSEQ multiplex PCR; TCRdb has only the in-frame clones, and not every one. Of tens of thousands of clones in the sample, approximately 65% were seen once. On this clone: The antigen is not known.

Material for sequencing was PBMCs. The clonotype originates from a male donor in good health and CMV-seropositive. The chain couples TRBV2 to TRBJ1-1, with 9 nucleotides matching TRBD1. CDR3 coding DNA: TGTGCCAGCAGTGGGGACAGGGTGGGCACTGAAGCTTTCTTT. This encodes CASSGDRVGTEAFF.